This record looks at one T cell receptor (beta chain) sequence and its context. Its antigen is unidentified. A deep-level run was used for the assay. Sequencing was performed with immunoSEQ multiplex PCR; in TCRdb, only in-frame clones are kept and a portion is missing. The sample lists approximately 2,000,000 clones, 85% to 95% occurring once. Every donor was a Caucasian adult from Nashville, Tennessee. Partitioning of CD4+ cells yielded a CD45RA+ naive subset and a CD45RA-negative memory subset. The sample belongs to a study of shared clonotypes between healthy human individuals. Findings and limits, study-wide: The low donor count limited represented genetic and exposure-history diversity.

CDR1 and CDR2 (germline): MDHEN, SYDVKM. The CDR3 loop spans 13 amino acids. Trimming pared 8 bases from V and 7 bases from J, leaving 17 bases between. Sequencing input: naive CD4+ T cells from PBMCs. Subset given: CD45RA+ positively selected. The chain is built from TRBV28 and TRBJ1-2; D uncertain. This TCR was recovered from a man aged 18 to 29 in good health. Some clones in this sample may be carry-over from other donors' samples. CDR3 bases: TGTGCCAGCGGGTCGGAGAGGCAGCTTGGCTACACCTTC. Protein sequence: CASGSERQLGYTF.